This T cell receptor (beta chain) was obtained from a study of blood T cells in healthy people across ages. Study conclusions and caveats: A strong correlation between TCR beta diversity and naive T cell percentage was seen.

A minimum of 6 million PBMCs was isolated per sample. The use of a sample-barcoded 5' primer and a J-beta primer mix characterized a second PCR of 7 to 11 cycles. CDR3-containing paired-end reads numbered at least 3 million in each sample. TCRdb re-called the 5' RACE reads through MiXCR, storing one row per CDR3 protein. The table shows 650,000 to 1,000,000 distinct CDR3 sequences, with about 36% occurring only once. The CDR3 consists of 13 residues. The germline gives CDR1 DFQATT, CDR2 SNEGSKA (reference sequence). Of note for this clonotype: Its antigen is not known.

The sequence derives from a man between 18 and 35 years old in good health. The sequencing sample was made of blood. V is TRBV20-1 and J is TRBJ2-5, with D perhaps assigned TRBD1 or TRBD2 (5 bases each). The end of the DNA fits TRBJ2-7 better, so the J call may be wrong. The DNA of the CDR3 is TGCAGTGCAGTGAGTGGGGGTCTCCGCGAGCAGTACTTC. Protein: CSAVSGGLREQYF.